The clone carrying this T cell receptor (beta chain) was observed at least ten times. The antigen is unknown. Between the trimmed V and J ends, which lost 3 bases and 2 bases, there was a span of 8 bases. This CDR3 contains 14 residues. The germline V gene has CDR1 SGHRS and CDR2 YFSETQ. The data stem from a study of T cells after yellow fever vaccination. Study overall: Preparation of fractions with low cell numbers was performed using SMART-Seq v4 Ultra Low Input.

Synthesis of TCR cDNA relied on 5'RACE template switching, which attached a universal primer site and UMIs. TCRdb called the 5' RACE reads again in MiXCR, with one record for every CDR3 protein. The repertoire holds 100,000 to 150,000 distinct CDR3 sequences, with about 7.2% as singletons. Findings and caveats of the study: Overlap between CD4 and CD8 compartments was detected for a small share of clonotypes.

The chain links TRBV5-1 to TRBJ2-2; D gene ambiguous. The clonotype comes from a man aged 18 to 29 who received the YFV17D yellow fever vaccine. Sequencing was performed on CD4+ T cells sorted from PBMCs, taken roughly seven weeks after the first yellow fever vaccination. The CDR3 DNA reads TGCGCCAGCAGCTCTCTGACAAACACCGGGGAGCTGTTTTTT. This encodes CASSSLTNTGELFF. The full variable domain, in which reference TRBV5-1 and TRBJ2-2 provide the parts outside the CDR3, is KAGVTQTPRYLIKTRGQQVTLSCSPISGHRSVSWYQQTPGQGLQFLFEYFSETQRNKGNFPGRFSGRQFSNSRSEMNVSTLELGDSALYLCASSSLTNTGELFFGEGSRLTVL.